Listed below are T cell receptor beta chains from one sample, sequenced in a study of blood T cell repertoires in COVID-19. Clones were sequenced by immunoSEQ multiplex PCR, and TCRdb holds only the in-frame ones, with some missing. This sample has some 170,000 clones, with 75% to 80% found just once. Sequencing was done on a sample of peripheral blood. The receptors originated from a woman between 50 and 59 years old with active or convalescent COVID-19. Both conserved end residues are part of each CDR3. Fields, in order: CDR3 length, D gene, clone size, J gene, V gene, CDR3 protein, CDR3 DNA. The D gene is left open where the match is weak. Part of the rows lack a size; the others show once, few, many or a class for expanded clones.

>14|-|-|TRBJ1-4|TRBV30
CAWSQGATNEKLFF
TGTGCCTGGAGTCAAGGGGCGACTAATGAAAAACTGTTTTTT
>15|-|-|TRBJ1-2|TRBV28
CASSKSQGLNYGYTF
TGTGCCAGCAGTAAATCTCAGGGGCTTAACTATGGCTACACCTTC
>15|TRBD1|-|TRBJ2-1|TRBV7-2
CASSRDRGSNNEQFF
TGTGCCAGCAGCCGTGACAGGGGTAGTAACAATGAGCAGTTCTTC
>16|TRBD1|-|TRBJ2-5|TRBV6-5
CASSYATGGSQETQYF
TGTGCCAGCAGTTACGCCACAGGGGGCTCCCAAGAGACCCAGTACTTC
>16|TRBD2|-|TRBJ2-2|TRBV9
CASSKRAGANTGELFF
TGTGCCAGCAGCAAGAGAGCGGGGGCGAACACCGGGGAGCTGTTTTTT
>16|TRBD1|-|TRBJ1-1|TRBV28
CASSFDGQGAFTEAFF
TGTGCCAGCAGTTTTGACGGACAGGGGGCGTTTACTGAAGCTTTCTTT
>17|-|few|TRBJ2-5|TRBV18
CASSPTYGGRAGETQYF
TGTGCCAGCTCACCCACGTACGGTGGCAGGGCTGGGGAGACCCAGTACTTC
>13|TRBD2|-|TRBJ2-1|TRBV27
CASRTSGRAGQFF
TGTGCCAGCAGAACTAGCGGGAGGGCCGGGCAGTTCTTC
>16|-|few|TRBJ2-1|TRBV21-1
CASSSGGGRRYNEQFF
TGTGCCAGCAGCTCCGGGGGCGGGAGAAGGTACAATGAGCAGTTCTTC
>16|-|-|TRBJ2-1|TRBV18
CASSPSGHQRDNEQFF
TGTGCCAGCTCACCCTCGGGCCATCAGAGGGACAATGAGCAGTTCTTC
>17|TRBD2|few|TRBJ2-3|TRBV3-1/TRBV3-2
CASSRRLAGTLDDTQYF
TGTGCCAGCAGCCGAAGGCTAGCGGGGACCTTGGACGATACGCAGTATTTT
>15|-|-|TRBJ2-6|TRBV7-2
CASSLASAGANVLTF
TGTGCCAGCAGCTTAGCCTCGGCTGGGGCCAACGTCCTGACTTTC
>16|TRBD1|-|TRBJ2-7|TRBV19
CASSILRTGVYYEQYF
TGTGCCAGTAGTATCCTCCGGACAGGGGTGTACTACGAGCAGTACTTC
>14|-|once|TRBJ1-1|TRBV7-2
CASSLAGLHTEAFF
TGTGCCAGCAGCTTAGCAGGACTGCACACTGAAGCTTTCTTT
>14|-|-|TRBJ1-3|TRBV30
CAWAGRGSGNTIYF
TGTGCCTGGGCCGGCAGGGGCTCTGGAAACACCATATATTTT
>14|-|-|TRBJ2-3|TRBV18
CASSPQGSTDTQYF
TGTGCCAGCTCACCCCAGGGTTCCACAGATACGCAGTATTTT
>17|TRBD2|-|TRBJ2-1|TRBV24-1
CATSDSSGRPGGDEQFF
TGTGCCACCAGTGATTCTAGCGGGAGGCCGGGGGGTGATGAGCAGTTCTTC
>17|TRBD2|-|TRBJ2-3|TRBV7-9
CASSLVGGELAESTQYF
TGTGCCAGCAGCTTAGTAGGAGGGGAACTAGCGGAATCAACGCAGTATTTT
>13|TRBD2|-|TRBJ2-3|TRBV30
CAWGLAGEGTQYF
TGTGCCTGGGGACTAGCGGGAGAGGGTACGCAGTATTTT
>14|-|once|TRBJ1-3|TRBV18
CASSPQGSGNTIYF
TGTGCCAGCTCACCCCAGGGATCTGGAAACACCATATATTTT
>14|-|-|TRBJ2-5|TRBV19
CASSWRGGQETQYF
TGTGCCAGTAGTTGGAGGGGGGGCCAAGAGACCCAGTACTTC
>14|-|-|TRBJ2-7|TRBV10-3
CAIKQGPSSYEQYF
TGTGCCATCAAACAGGGTCCGAGCTCCTACGAGCAGTACTTC
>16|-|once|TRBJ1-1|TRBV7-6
CASSSKGPALNTEAFF
TGTGCCAGCAGCTCGAAGGGGCCCGCTTTGAACACTGAAGCTTTCTTT
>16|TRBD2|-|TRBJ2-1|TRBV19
CASSIGRSSGGHEQFF
TGTGCCAGTAGTATTGGGAGGTCTAGCGGGGGGCATGAGCAGTTCTTC
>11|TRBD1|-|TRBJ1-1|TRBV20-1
CSALDREPLLF
TGCAGTGCCTTGGACAGGGAACCCTTGCTCTTT
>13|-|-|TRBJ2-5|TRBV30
CARDSRGGETQYF
TGTGCGCGGGACAGCCGGGGAGGAGAGACCCAGTACTTC
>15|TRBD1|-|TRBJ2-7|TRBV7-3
CASSPGQIAPYEQYF
TGTGCCAGCAGCCCGGGACAGATCGCCCCCTACGAGCAGTACTTC
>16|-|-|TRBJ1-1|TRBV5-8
CASSPPGSRLNTEAFF
TGTGCCAGCAGCCCCCCGGGGTCCAGGCTGAACACTGAAGCTTTCTTT
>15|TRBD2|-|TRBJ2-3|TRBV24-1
CATSDRGTSGDTQYF
TGTGCCACCAGTGACCGCGGGACTAGCGGAGATACGCAGTATTTT
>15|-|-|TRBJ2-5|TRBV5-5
CASSPGDGLQETQYF
TGTGCCAGCAGCCCAGGGGACGGACTCCAAGAGACCCAGTACTTC
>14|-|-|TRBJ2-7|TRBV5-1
CASSFQSVSYEQYF
TGCGCCAGCAGCTTTCAGTCAGTATCCTACGAGCAGTACTTC
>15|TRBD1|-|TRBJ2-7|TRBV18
CASSPPGDRGYEQYF
TGTGCCAGCTCACCACCGGGGGACAGGGGCTACGAGCAGTACTTC
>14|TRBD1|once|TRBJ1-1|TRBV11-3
CASSPGQGNTEAFF
TGTGCCAGCAGCCCGGGACAGGGGAACACTGAAGCTTTCTTT
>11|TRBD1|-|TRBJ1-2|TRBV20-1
CSAQGVYGYTF
TGCAGTGCCCAGGGGGTTTATGGCTACACCTTC
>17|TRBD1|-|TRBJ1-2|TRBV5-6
CASSLTLRDSPNYGYTF
TGTGCCAGCAGCTTGACCCTCCGGGACAGCCCTAACTATGGCTACACCTTC
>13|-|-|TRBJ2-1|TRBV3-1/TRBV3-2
CASSLRLGVEQFF
TGTGCCAGCAGCCTTCGACTAGGTGTTGAGCAGTTCTTC